The present T cell receptor (beta chain) was sequenced within a study of CXCR3-negative and CXCR3-positive naive CD8 T cells. Whole-study results and caveats: Similar levels of surface CD5 were seen between naive subsets; TCR strength was inferred from TRB CDR3 properties. Comparison of naive CXCR3-negative and CXCR3-positive cells revealed similar TRBV-TRBJ usage, while memory cells differed. CXCR3-positive naive cells had TRB CDR3s that were more hydrophobic than CXCR3-negative naive cells had.

Of note for this clonotype: Its antigen is not identified.

The CDR3 is made up of 15 amino acids. The germline V gene has CDR1 MDHEN and CDR2 SYDVKM. Phenotypically, naive CD8+ T cells corresponded to CD45RO-CCR7+CD27+CD95-. The libraries of TRB cDNA were prepared using 5' RACE with UMI labels. Reprocessing the 5' RACE reads, TCRdb reports a single entry for every CDR3 protein and omits DNA. The sample totals about 86,000 distinct CDR3 sequences. The origin of this receptor is a human donor in good health. Some clones in this sample may be carry-over from other donors' samples. V gene TRBV28 combines with J gene TRBJ1-6; there is no DNA to check the TCRdb D call of TRBD1. The sequenced sample was naive CXCR3+ CD8+ T cells from blood. Subset meaning: CD45RO-CCR7+CD27+CD95- naive CD8+ T cells expressing CXCR3 (TNR3+). CDR3 sequence reads: CASSSTGLYNSPLHF. Variable domain in full (rest from reference TRBV28 and TRBJ1-6): DVKVTQSSRYLVKRTGEKVFLECVQDMDHENMFWYRQDPGLGLRLIYFSYDVKMKEKGDIPEGYSVSREKKERFSLILESASTNQTSMYLCASSSTGLYNSPLHFGNGTRLTVT.